This T cell receptor (beta chain) came from a study of Ad26.COV2.S vaccination and SARS-CoV-2 variants (dated by TCRdb to about 2021). The study in broad terms: Donors in the vaccine arm were drawn from COV1001, a multicentre, randomized, double-blind, placebo-controlled phase I-IIa trial testing Ad26.COV2.S in healthy adults. Ad26.COV2.S was administered intramuscularly at 5 x 10^10 or 1 x 10^11 viral particles, either as a single shot or as two shots given 56 days apart. The specificity and breadth of SARS-CoV-2-reactive T cell receptors after Ad26.COV2.S vaccination were assessed by TCRbeta repertoire sequencing. The TCR-sequenced set comprised about 30 samples: approximately 19 Ad26.COV2.S vaccine recipients, 5 placebo recipients and 8 SARS-CoV-2 convalescent individuals. Trial participants were randomized into five groups of five, in which low-dose or high-dose Ad26.COV2.S was given once or twice, or placebo was given on both occasions. Throughout the experiments and outcome assessment, investigators stayed blinded to trial group allocation.

TCRbeta CDR3 regions were sequenced with the immunoSEQ Assay. After extraction, genomic DNA underwent amplification by bias-controlled multiplex PCR, followed by high-throughput sequencing. For the original study's pipeline: To quantify the absolute abundance of every unique TCRbeta CDR3 region, sequences were collapsed and filtered. Usable DNA was measured by amplifying reference genes present in all nucleated cells, and TCRbeta template counts were normalized to that usable DNA to estimate T cell fraction. Repertoire TCRs were annotated as SARS-CoV-2-specific by exact matching of V gene, CDR3 amino acid sequence and J gene to a known reactive TCR set. The reference SARS-CoV-2 TCR set came from MIRA and was filtered for enrichment in COVID-19-positive ImmuneCODE repertoires, removing public or cross-reactive TCRs. Based on the MIRA antigens, annotated TCRs were further analysed at the level of specific ORF or position within ORF. Depth was the summed frequency of annotated unique rearrangements, while breadth was defined as annotated unique rearrangements over total unique productive rearrangements. TCR breadth was compared between groups using two-sided Wilcoxon rank-sum tests. In its TCRdb copy, this immuneACCESS table keeps in-frame sequences only and misses some clones. Where compared with another copy, unresolved V genes explain less than half of these, and the others have no known cause. That table supplies the V and J calls and clone size; D and trimming were determined from the DNA. The table for this sample lists about 350,000 clones; 65% to 90% of them were counted only once. The ten largest account for over 8.5% of the sample.

V gives up 4 bases and J gives up 2 bases, and the segment between their germline ends measures 14 bases. Including cysteine and phenylalanine, the CDR3 has 16 amino acids. Only CDR3 DNA is held: 48 bases, read in frame from base 1. From a lookup of the germline V gene, CDR1 and CDR2 are ENHRY and SYGVKD. As for this clone: Its antigen is unknown. There are no base qualities to consult, and no much larger clone falls within one base.

Findings and caveats that apply to the study as a whole: Ad26.COV2.S recipients had higher spike-specific TCR breadth than placebo recipients (P = 0.0014). Vaccine and placebo recipients had similar non-spike TCR breadth, a finding consistent with the vaccine containing only spike. After vaccination, spike-specific CD8+ and CD4+ T cell responses were reported to show substantial breadth. Comparing responses between vaccine doses or regimens was not something the study was powered to do. It was noted by the authors that total T cell responses may have been underestimated by the TCR breadth and depth analyses.

In the paper's terms, the treatment or condition label means: about 20 received Ad26.COV2.S at low or high dose, single or two shots; several received placebo; per-sample allocation not given. Repertoires of vaccine and placebo recipients were sequenced from samples taken on day 63 after the first injection. In Cohort 1b, 25 to 30 adults aged 18-55 years were enrolled at a single site in Boston, USA, between 29 July and 7 August 2020. As a vaccine, Ad26.COV2.S was a replication-incompetent adenovirus type 26 vector that expressed a prefusion-stabilized SARS-CoV-2 spike protein derived from the original Wuhan strain.

The sample in question was peripheral blood, obtained in a trial of Ad26.COV2.S vaccine versus placebo. This TCR was recovered from a person aged 18-60 years who received the Ad26.COV2.S COVID-19 vaccine or a placebo. This receptor chain uses TRBV10-3 and TRBJ2-2; the D gene is unclear. The CDR3 reads as follows: CAISVGSTANTGELFF. At the DNA level, the sequence is TGTGCCATCAGTGTAGGTTCAACTGCTAACACCGGGGAGCTGTTTTTT.